This paragraph covers one T cell receptor (beta chain) sequence. These data belong to a study of T cells in Graves' hyperthyroidism and ophthalmopathy. The CDR3 regions of TCR beta were amplified from RNA transcripts. The HTBI primer set drove a first-round RT-PCR of the TCR CDR3. TCRdb called the multiplex PCR reads again in MiXCR, with one record for every CDR3 protein. The sample yields a few hundred thousand distinct CDR3 sequences, 17% seen once. Exclusion of patients followed from uncontrolled infection, other autoimmune disease, pregnancy or lactation. This TCR was recovered from a woman aged 18-29 years with Graves' ophthalmopathy. Sequencing was performed on blood.

This CDR3 reads CASSIKGTSPLHF. CDR3 DNA: TGTGCCAGTAGTATCAAGGGGACCTCACCCCTCCACTTT. V and J are TRBV19 and TRBJ1-6; D might be TRBD1 (5 bases). The CDR3 extends over 13 amino acids. The V gene's germline CDR1 is LNHDA and CDR2 SQIVND (reference sequence). V was clipped by 3 bases and J by 10 bases, with 10 bases between them.